These T cell receptor beta chains were read from a single sample in a study of blood T cell repertoires in COVID-19. TCRdb's copy holds only in-frame clones and misses some; the assay was immunoSEQ multiplex PCR. The table has over 30,000 clones, about 90% seen once; the top ten hold around 5%. The sequencing sample was made of peripheral blood. The receptors come from a woman in her sixties or seventies with active COVID-19. The CDR3 runs from the conserved cysteine through the conserved F or W. D genes are given only for firm matches. Rows may omit the clone size; those that give it use once, few, many or a size class.

CDR3 protein: CASSIGGQGNKYF
CDR3 DNA: TGTGCCAGTAGTATAGGCGGACAGGGAAATAAGTATTTT
clone size: .
D gene: TRBD1
J gene: TRBJ2-3
CDR3 length: 13
V gene: TRBV19

CDR3 protein: CASSPAGTSVNEQFF
CDR3 DNA: TGTGCCAGCAGCCCAGCCGGGACTAGCGTTAATGAGCAGTTCTTC
clone size: .
D gene: TRBD2
J gene: TRBJ2-1
CDR3 length: 15
V gene: TRBV7-9

CDR3 protein: CASSLGSGVTDTQYF
CDR3 DNA: TGTGCCAGCAGCTTAGGTTCCGGGGTTACAGATACGCAGTATTTT
clone size: once
D gene: .
J gene: TRBJ2-3
CDR3 length: 15
V gene: TRBV7-3

CDR3 protein: CATGTGVAYEQYF
CDR3 DNA: TGTGCCACCGGGACAGGGGTCGCCTACGAGCAGTACTTC
clone size: .
D gene: TRBD1
J gene: TRBJ2-7
CDR3 length: 13
V gene: TRBV10-3

CDR3 protein: CASSLELQGSGTQYF
CDR3 DNA: TGTGCCAGCAGCTTGGAATTACAGGGGAGTGGGACCCAGTACTTC
clone size: .
D gene: TRBD1
J gene: TRBJ2-5
CDR3 length: 15
V gene: TRBV5-4

CDR3 protein: CASSLEEGRELEQYF
CDR3 DNA: TGTGCCAGCAGCTTAGAGGAGGGGAGAGAGTTGGAGCAGTACTTC
clone size: .
D gene: .
J gene: TRBJ2-7
CDR3 length: 15
V gene: TRBV7-9

CDR3 protein: CASSPPSRAVTEAFF
CDR3 DNA: TGTGCCAGCAGCCCTCCTTCCAGGGCTGTCACTGAAGCTTTCTTT
clone size: .
D gene: .
J gene: TRBJ1-1
CDR3 length: 15
V gene: TRBV3-1/TRBV3-2

CDR3 protein: CASSLGSLGLQETQYF
CDR3 DNA: TGTGCCAGCAGCCTGGGCAGTCTGGGGCTCCAAGAGACCCAGTACTTC
clone size: .
D gene: .
J gene: TRBJ2-5
CDR3 length: 16
V gene: TRBV7-9

CDR3 protein: CATLGPTGTGELFF
CDR3 DNA: TGTGCCACTTTGGGCCCTACTGGCACCGGGGAGCTGTTTTTT
clone size: .
D gene: .
J gene: TRBJ2-2
CDR3 length: 14
V gene: TRBV6-5

CDR3 protein: CASSLNLGGNTEAFF
CDR3 DNA: TGCGCCAGCAGCTTGAACCTCGGGGGGAACACTGAAGCTTTCTTT
clone size: .
D gene: .
J gene: TRBJ1-1
CDR3 length: 15
V gene: TRBV5-1

CDR3 protein: CASSPGRGDGYTF
CDR3 DNA: TGTGCCAGCTCACCAGGACGGGGTGATGGCTACACCTTC
clone size: .
D gene: .
J gene: TRBJ1-2
CDR3 length: 13
V gene: TRBV18

CDR3 protein: CASSYSRDRGDEQYF
CDR3 DNA: TGTGCCAGCAGTTACTCGAGGGACAGGGGGGACGAGCAGTACTTC
clone size: .
D gene: TRBD1
J gene: TRBJ2-7
CDR3 length: 15
V gene: TRBV6-6

CDR3 protein: CAWSAGRDSPLHF
CDR3 DNA: TGTGCCTGGAGTGCGGGGAGGGATTCACCCCTCCACTTT
clone size: .
D gene: .
J gene: TRBJ1-6
CDR3 length: 13
V gene: TRBV30

CDR3 protein: CASSLAASGTDTQYF
CDR3 DNA: TGTGCCAGCAGCTTAGCGGCTAGCGGCACAGATACGCAGTATTTT
clone size: .
D gene: .
J gene: TRBJ2-3
CDR3 length: 15
V gene: TRBV7-9

CDR3 protein: CASSRQEEFTEAFF
CDR3 DNA: TGTGCCAGTAGTCGACAGGAGGAATTTACTGAAGCTTTCTTT
clone size: .
D gene: .
J gene: TRBJ1-1
CDR3 length: 14
V gene: TRBV19

CDR3 protein: CASSLEASYEQYF
CDR3 DNA: TGCGCCAGCAGCTTGGAAGCAAGCTACGAGCAGTACTTC
clone size: .
D gene: .
J gene: TRBJ2-7
CDR3 length: 13
V gene: TRBV5-1

CDR3 protein: CASSTLGGNTGELFF
CDR3 DNA: TGTGCCAGCAGCACCTTGGGGGGGAACACCGGGGAGCTGTTTTTT
clone size: .
D gene: .
J gene: TRBJ2-2
CDR3 length: 15
V gene: TRBV13

CDR3 protein: CASSYSNGYGYTF
CDR3 DNA: TGTGCCAGCAGTTACTCGAACGGCTATGGCTACACCTTC
clone size: few
D gene: .
J gene: TRBJ1-2
CDR3 length: 13
V gene: TRBV6-2/TRBV6-3

CDR3 protein: CASSLRGGTSTDTQYF
CDR3 DNA: TGTGCCAGCAGCTTGCGGGGGGGGACTAGCACAGATACGCAGTATTTT
clone size: .
D gene: TRBD2
J gene: TRBJ2-3
CDR3 length: 16
V gene: TRBV5-6

CDR3 protein: CASSSQQGDDTQYF
CDR3 DNA: TGTGCCAGCAGTTCCCAACAGGGGGACGATACGCAGTATTTT
clone size: once
D gene: TRBD1
J gene: TRBJ2-3
CDR3 length: 14
V gene: TRBV28

CDR3 protein: CASSLDKLAGSTDTQYF
CDR3 DNA: TGTGCCAGCAGCTTAGATAAGCTAGCGGGGAGCACAGATACGCAGTATTTT
clone size: .
D gene: TRBD2
J gene: TRBJ2-3
CDR3 length: 17
V gene: TRBV7-8

CDR3 protein: CASSISGGGRETQYF
CDR3 DNA: TGCGCCAGCAGCATCAGCGGGGGAGGTCGGGAGACCCAGTACTTC
clone size: .
D gene: TRBD2
J gene: TRBJ2-5
CDR3 length: 15
V gene: TRBV5-1

CDR3 protein: CASSLTAGGPETQYF
CDR3 DNA: TGTGCCAGCAGCTTAACAGCGGGGGGGCCTGAGACCCAGTACTTC
clone size: .
D gene: TRBD2
J gene: TRBJ2-5
CDR3 length: 15
V gene: TRBV7-2

CDR3 protein: CASSQEGPGTVPLEQYF
CDR3 DNA: TGCGCCAGCAGCCAAGAGGGGCCGGGGACAGTCCCTCTCGAGCAGTACTTC
clone size: .
D gene: TRBD1
J gene: TRBJ2-7
CDR3 length: 17
V gene: TRBV4-1

CDR3 protein: CASSAGTSGPETQYF
CDR3 DNA: TGTGCCAGCAGCGCCGGGACTAGCGGTCCGGAAACCCAGTACTTC
clone size: .
D gene: TRBD2
J gene: TRBJ2-5
CDR3 length: 15
V gene: TRBV7-9

CDR3 protein: CASSWTSGVDTQYF
CDR3 DNA: TGTGCCAGCAGCTGGACTAGCGGGGTGGATACGCAGTATTTT
clone size: .
D gene: TRBD2
J gene: TRBJ2-3
CDR3 length: 14
V gene: TRBV6-2/TRBV6-3

CDR3 protein: CATSGLTGHEQYF
CDR3 DNA: TGTGCCACCAGTGGTCTGACAGGGCACGAGCAGTACTTC
clone size: .
D gene: TRBD1
J gene: TRBJ2-7
CDR3 length: 13
V gene: TRBV24-1

CDR3 protein: CASSQGPAGYGYTF
CDR3 DNA: TGTGCCAGCTCCCAGGGTCCAGCTGGCTATGGCTACACCTTC
clone size: once
D gene: .
J gene: TRBJ1-2
CDR3 length: 14
V gene: TRBV18

CDR3 protein: CASSSGQAYSGANVLTF
CDR3 DNA: TGTGCCAGCAGCTCCGGACAGGCGTACTCTGGGGCCAACGTCCTGACTTTC
clone size: .
D gene: TRBD1
J gene: TRBJ2-6
CDR3 length: 17
V gene: TRBV11-3

CDR3 protein: CATSDPGQGALNEQFF
CDR3 DNA: TGTGCCACCAGTGATCCGGGACAGGGGGCTTTAAATGAGCAGTTCTTC
clone size: .
D gene: TRBD1
J gene: TRBJ2-1
CDR3 length: 16
V gene: TRBV24-1

CDR3 protein: CASSIDDRASNQPQHF
CDR3 DNA: TGTGCCAGTAGTATAGACGACAGGGCTAGCAATCAGCCCCAGCATTTT
clone size: .
D gene: TRBD1
J gene: TRBJ1-5
CDR3 length: 16
V gene: TRBV19

CDR3 protein: CASSFRAGGAYEQYF
CDR3 DNA: TGCGCCAGCAGCTTTCGGGCGGGGGGAGCCTACGAGCAGTACTTC
clone size: .
D gene: TRBD2
J gene: TRBJ2-7
CDR3 length: 15
V gene: TRBV5-1

CDR3 protein: CASSTGTGETQYF
CDR3 DNA: TGTGCCAGCAGCACGGGTACGGGGGAGACCCAGTACTTC
clone size: .
D gene: .
J gene: TRBJ2-5
CDR3 length: 13
V gene: TRBV11-2

CDR3 protein: CASSVATTTQETQYF
CDR3 DNA: TGTGCCAGCAGCGTAGCTACGACTACACAAGAGACCCAGTACTTC
clone size: .
D gene: .
J gene: TRBJ2-5
CDR3 length: 15
V gene: TRBV9

CDR3 protein: CASSPSGKVQPQHF
CDR3 DNA: TGTGCCAGCTCACCTTCGGGAAAGGTACAGCCCCAGCATTTT
clone size: .
D gene: .
J gene: TRBJ1-5
CDR3 length: 14
V gene: TRBV18

CDR3 protein: CASSPYVLNTEAFF
CDR3 DNA: TGTGCCAGCTCACCATATGTATTGAACACTGAAGCTTTCTTT
clone size: .
D gene: .
J gene: TRBJ1-1
CDR3 length: 14
V gene: TRBV18

CDR3 protein: CASSPDSRSGNTIYF
CDR3 DNA: TGTGCCAGCTCACCAGACAGCCGCTCTGGAAACACCATATATTTT
clone size: .
D gene: .
J gene: TRBJ1-3
CDR3 length: 15
V gene: TRBV18

CDR3 protein: CASSVAGSTNEKLFF
CDR3 DNA: TGCGCCAGCAGCGTCGCAGGGTCTACTAATGAAAAACTGTTTTTT
clone size: .
D gene: .
J gene: TRBJ1-4
CDR3 length: 15
V gene: TRBV5-1

CDR3 protein: CASSLSRGTGALEQYF
CDR3 DNA: TGTGCCAGCAGCTTATCCCGTGGGACAGGGGCCCTCGAGCAGTACTTC
clone size: .
D gene: TRBD1
J gene: TRBJ2-7
CDR3 length: 16
V gene: TRBV11-2

CDR3 protein: CSATPSARGEGDTF
CDR3 DNA: TGCAGCGCCACGCCCTCCGCCAGGGGTGAGGGGGACACCTTC
clone size: .
D gene: .
J gene: TRBJ1-2
CDR3 length: 14
V gene: TRBV29-1

CDR3 protein: CASSQAGTSGNEQFF
CDR3 DNA: TGTGCCAGCAGCCAAGCCGGGACTAGCGGAAATGAGCAGTTCTTC
clone size: .
D gene: TRBD2
J gene: TRBJ2-1
CDR3 length: 15
V gene: TRBV4-2

CDR3 protein: CASSLYDGGGGYTF
CDR3 DNA: TGTGCCAGCTCACTGTACGACGGGGGTGGTGGCTACACCTTC
clone size: .
D gene: .
J gene: TRBJ1-2
CDR3 length: 14
V gene: TRBV18

CDR3 protein: CASSPPSAGGETQYF
CDR3 DNA: TGTGCCAGCTCACCACCGTCGGCCGGAGGGGAGACCCAGTACTTC
clone size: once
D gene: .
J gene: TRBJ2-5
CDR3 length: 15
V gene: TRBV18

CDR3 protein: CASSHRVRETQYF
CDR3 DNA: TGTGCCAGTAGCCACAGGGTGAGGGAGACCCAGTACTTC
clone size: .
D gene: .
J gene: TRBJ2-5
CDR3 length: 13
V gene: TRBV19

CDR3 protein: CASSVGGGVWNSPLHF
CDR3 DNA: TGCGCCAGCAGTGTGGGGGGGGGCGTTTGGAATTCACCCCTCCACTTT
clone size: .
D gene: .
J gene: TRBJ1-6
CDR3 length: 16
V gene: TRBV10-2

CDR3 protein: CASSVSDRGGTDTQYF
CDR3 DNA: TGTGCCAGCAGCGTTTCGGACAGGGGGGGCACAGATACGCAGTATTTT
clone size: once
D gene: TRBD1
J gene: TRBJ2-3
CDR3 length: 16
V gene: TRBV9

CDR3 protein: CASSSMTSGGTDTQYF
CDR3 DNA: TGTGCCAGCAGCTCGATGACTAGCGGGGGCACAGATACGCAGTATTTT
clone size: .
D gene: TRBD2
J gene: TRBJ2-3
CDR3 length: 16
V gene: TRBV5-4

CDR3 protein: CASSYSDTSYEQYF
CDR3 DNA: TGTGCCAGCAGTTACTCCGACACCTCCTACGAGCAGTACTTC
clone size: .
D gene: .
J gene: TRBJ2-7
CDR3 length: 14
V gene: TRBV6-5

CDR3 protein: CASITRGQGASEAFF
CDR3 DNA: TGTGCCAGCATCACACGGGGACAGGGAGCATCAGAAGCTTTCTTT
clone size: .
D gene: TRBD1
J gene: TRBJ1-1
CDR3 length: 15
V gene: TRBV2

CDR3 protein: CASSPGGEKLFF
CDR3 DNA: TGCGCCAGCAGCCCGGGGGGTGAAAAACTGTTTTTT
clone size: .
D gene: .
J gene: TRBJ1-4
CDR3 length: 12
V gene: TRBV5-1

CDR3 protein: CASSPAGGTDTQYF
CDR3 DNA: TGTGCCAGCTCACCCGCGGGGGGCACAGATACGCAGTATTTT
clone size: .
D gene: TRBD2
J gene: TRBJ2-3
CDR3 length: 14
V gene: TRBV18

CDR3 protein: CASSEQGLILYGYTF
CDR3 DNA: TGTGCCAGCAGTGAACAGGGCCTGATCCTATATGGCTACACCTTC
clone size: once
D gene: .
J gene: TRBJ1-2
CDR3 length: 15
V gene: TRBV2

CDR3 protein: CASSFQDRGQETQYF
CDR3 DNA: TGCGCCAGCAGCTTTCAGGACAGGGGGCAAGAGACCCAGTACTTC
clone size: .
D gene: TRBD1
J gene: TRBJ2-5
CDR3 length: 15
V gene: TRBV5-1

CDR3 protein: CASSQYVGDTGELFF
CDR3 DNA: TGTGCCAGCTCACAGTATGTCGGGGACACCGGGGAGCTGTTTTTT
clone size: .
D gene: .
J gene: TRBJ2-2
CDR3 length: 15
V gene: TRBV18

CDR3 protein: CASSSNTDTQYF
CDR3 DNA: TGTGCCAGCAGTTCAAACACAGATACGCAGTATTTT
clone size: .
D gene: .
J gene: TRBJ2-3
CDR3 length: 12
V gene: TRBV28

CDR3 protein: CASSLEGGGNEQYF
CDR3 DNA: TGTGCCAGCAGCTTGGAGGGTGGGGGGAACGAGCAGTACTTC
clone size: .
D gene: .
J gene: TRBJ2-7
CDR3 length: 14
V gene: TRBV5-4

CDR3 protein: CASSFSAGGKLFF
CDR3 DNA: TGTGCCAGCAGTTTCTCCGCAGGGGGAAAACTGTTTTTT
clone size: .
D gene: TRBD1
J gene: TRBJ1-4
CDR3 length: 13
V gene: TRBV12-3/TRBV12-4

CDR3 protein: CAISESGLGEQFF
CDR3 DNA: TGTGCCATCAGTGAGTCCGGCCTCGGGGAGCAGTTCTTC
clone size: .
D gene: .
J gene: TRBJ2-1
CDR3 length: 13
V gene: TRBV10-3

CDR3 protein: CASSVAGTSDDEQFF
CDR3 DNA: TGTGCCAGCAGCGTAGCCGGTACTAGCGACGATGAGCAGTTCTTC
clone size: few
D gene: TRBD2
J gene: TRBJ2-1
CDR3 length: 15
V gene: TRBV9